This TCR beta chain was retrieved from a study of shared clonotypes between healthy human individuals. Study at large: The plates for each donor numbered three CD4 naive, three CD4 memory, two CD8 naive and one CD8 memory. Study-level results: Depth was large, yet rarefaction showed that sorted-subset sequencing was incomplete.

About this clone: Its target is unknown. Other DNA variants within this sample encode the same CDR3.

The naive CD8 fraction comprised CD45RO-negative cells positively selected for CCR7 and excluded terminally differentiated effector memory CD45RA+ cells. The donors were adults (healthy and HIV-negative) with no recent acute infections or vaccinations. The CDR3 has 13 residues. The V gene lost 4 bases and the J gene lost 0 bases, with 8 bases spanning the gap. CDR1 is SGHDT, CDR2 YYEEEE, per germline. An even split of each subset's genomic DNA across several immunoSEQ plates was performed. The method was immunoSEQ multiplex PCR; TCRdb's version includes in-frame clones alone and lacks a portion of them. The sample shows around 2,100,000 clones, about 95% of them seen only once.

The rearrangement links TRBV5-6 to TRBJ2-7; D remains ambiguous. Sequenced: naive CD8+ T cells sorted from blood. The TCR sequence derives from a young man in good health. The CDR3 loop is CASSLGSSYEQYF. The CDR3 DNA follows: TGTGCCAGCAGCCTGGGAAGCTCCTACGAGCAGTACTTC.